This T cell receptor beta chain was recovered during a study of blood T cell repertoires in COVID-19. Study summary: The origin of the acute and convalescent COVID-19 samples was the United States, Italy and Spain. In each case, the material was cDNA or gDNA derived from T cells, B-cell-depleted T cells, or PBMCs.

Authors' methods: It was from reference gene primer amplification that nucleated cell counts were estimated. The table came from immunoSEQ multiplex PCR; TCRdb's copy has only in-frame clones and leaves some out. That table furnishes V, J and clone size, whereas the DNA furnished D and trimming. The sample lists about 100,000 clones, around nine tenths seen once, with less than 2% in the top ten. J was trimmed by 3 bases and V by 7 bases; bases with no gene match: 10. Germline V gene data show CDR1 as SQVTM and CDR2 as ANQGSEA. CDR3 length: 15 amino acids. The TCR comes from a man older than 75 with acute or convalescent COVID-19. The material sequenced was peripheral blood. This sequence joins TRBV29-1 and TRBJ2-3; TRBD2 agrees at 10 bases. The CDR3 DNA follows: TGCAGCGCCGCTAGCGGGAGATTGGGGACAGATACGCAGTATTTT. Translated: CSAASGRLGTDTQYF.